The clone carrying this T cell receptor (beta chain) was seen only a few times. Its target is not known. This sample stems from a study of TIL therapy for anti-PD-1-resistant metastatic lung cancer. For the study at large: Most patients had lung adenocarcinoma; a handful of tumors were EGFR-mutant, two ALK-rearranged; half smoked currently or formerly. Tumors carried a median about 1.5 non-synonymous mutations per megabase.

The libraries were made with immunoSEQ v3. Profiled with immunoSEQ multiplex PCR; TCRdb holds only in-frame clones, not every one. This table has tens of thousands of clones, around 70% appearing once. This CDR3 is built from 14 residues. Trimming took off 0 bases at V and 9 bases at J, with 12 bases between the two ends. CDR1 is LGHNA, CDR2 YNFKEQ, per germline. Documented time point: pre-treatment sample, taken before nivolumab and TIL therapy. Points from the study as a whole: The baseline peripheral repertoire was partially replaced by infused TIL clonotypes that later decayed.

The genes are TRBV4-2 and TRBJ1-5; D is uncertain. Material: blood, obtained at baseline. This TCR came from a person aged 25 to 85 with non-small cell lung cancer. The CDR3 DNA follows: TGTGCCAGCAGCCAAGATTACCTTTCGTGGCCCCAGCATTTT. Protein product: CASSQDYLSWPQHF.